The clone carrying this T cell receptor (beta chain) was seen a few times. These data belong to a study of blood T cell repertoires in COVID-19. Study in general: Some COVID-19 samples were acute and others convalescent; all came from the United States, Italy and Spain. The cDNA or gDNA used as material had been derived from T cells, B-cell-depleted T cells, or PBMCs.

This CDR3 contains 13 residues. CDR1 is SGHNT, CDR2 YENEEA, per germline. V was trimmed by 8 bases and J by 3 bases, leaving 13 bases between them. Original handling: Amplification with reference gene primers provided the estimates of nucleated cell counts. This table comes from immunoSEQ multiplex PCR, and its TCRdb copy is limited to in-frame clones, with some not included. The V and J calls and clone size come from that table; D and trimming were worked out from the DNA. This sample has under 50,000 clones; roughly four fifths occur once, and the top ten carry roughly 7%. Sequenced sample: peripheral blood. The chain recombines TRBV11-3 with TRBJ1-1; possible D gene TRBD1, 5 bases. This sequence was found in a man aged 35-49 years with acute or convalescent COVID-19. Here the CDR3 reads CASSRDFDTEAFF. CDR3 DNA sequence: TGTGCCAGCTCGAGGGACTTTGACACTGAAGCTTTCTTT.